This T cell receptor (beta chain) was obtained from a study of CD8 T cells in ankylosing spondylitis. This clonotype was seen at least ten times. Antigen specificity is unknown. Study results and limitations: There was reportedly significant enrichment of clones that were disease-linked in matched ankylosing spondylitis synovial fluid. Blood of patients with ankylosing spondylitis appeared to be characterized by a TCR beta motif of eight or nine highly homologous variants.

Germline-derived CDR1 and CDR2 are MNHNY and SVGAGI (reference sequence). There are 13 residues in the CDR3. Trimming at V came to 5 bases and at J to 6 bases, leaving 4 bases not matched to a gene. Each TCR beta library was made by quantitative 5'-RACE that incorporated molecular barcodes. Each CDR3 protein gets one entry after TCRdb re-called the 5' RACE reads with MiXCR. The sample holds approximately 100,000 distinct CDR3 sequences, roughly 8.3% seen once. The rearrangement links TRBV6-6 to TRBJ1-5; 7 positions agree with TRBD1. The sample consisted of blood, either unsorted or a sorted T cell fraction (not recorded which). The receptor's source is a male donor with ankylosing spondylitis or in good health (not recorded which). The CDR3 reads CASSPQGPQPQHF. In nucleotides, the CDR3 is TGTGCCAGCAGTCCACAGGGGCCTCAGCCCCAGCATTTT.